The clone carrying this TCR beta chain was recorded once. This sample was taken from a study of OX40 agonist ivuxolimab in advanced cancers. Study-wide context: Patients took ivuxolimab, an agonistic anti-OX40 (CD134) antibody. Intravenous ivuxolimab was administered to patients every 2 weeks at 0.01 to 10 mg/kg. Eligibility admitted prior anti-PD-1, anti-PD-L1 or anti-CTLA-4 therapy; roughly 39% had some.

Profiled with immunoSEQ multiplex PCR; TCRdb holds only in-frame clones, not every one. The sample contains roughly 76,000 clones, about 90% of which appear only once. In germline, CDR1 is SGHRS, CDR2 YFSETQ. With 5 bases clipped from V and 2 bases from J, the junction kept 5 bases outside the gene matches. This CDR3 comprises 14 residues. This receptor was obtained from an adult with an advanced solid tumor such as melanoma, head and neck, liver or kidney cancer. The sequenced sample was CD4+ or CD8+ T cells sorted from blood, obtained in a trial of the OX40 agonist ivuxolimab. This chain connects TRBV5-1 to TRBJ1-2, with 8 bases identical to TRBD1. The DNA for the CDR3 is TGCGCCAGCAGATACGACAGGGGCAACTATGGCTACACCTTC. It specifies CASRYDRGNYGYTF. The entire variable domain, with the rest obtained from reference TRBV5-1 and TRBJ1-2, is as follows: KAGVTQTPRYLIKTRGQQVTLSCSPISGHRSVSWYQQTPGQGLQFLFEYFSETQRNKGNFPGRFSGRQFSNSRSEMNVSTLELGDSALYLCASRYDRGNYGYTFGSGTRLTVV.